This T cell receptor (beta chain) was recovered during a study of blood T cell repertoires in COVID-19. Study information: Acute and convalescent COVID-19 samples came from the United States, Italy and Spain. PBMCs, B-cell-depleted T cells, or T cells were the source of the cDNA or gDNA that made up the material.

This CDR3 is built from 21 residues. Germline V gene lookup returns CDR1 PRHDT and CDR2 FYEKMQ (reference sequence). The junction had 16 bases not matched to a gene; V was cut back by 5 bases and J by 2 bases. In the original analysis: The assay estimated nucleated cells by amplifying reference gene primers. TCRdb keeps only in-frame clones here, not all; method: immunoSEQ multiplex PCR. From that table come the V and J calls and clone size; the DNA was used to work out D and trimming. Here the sample spans approximately 140,000 clones, around four fifths being singletons. The genes are TRBV13 and TRBJ2-3, with 16 bases that match TRBD2. The sequence was collected from a woman in her thirties or forties with active or convalescent COVID-19. The sequenced sample consisted of peripheral blood. The CDR3 nucleotides read TGTGCCAGCAGCGAGATGCCGGGACTAGCGGGGGGGCAGCTTCACACAGATACGCAGTATTTT. Translating it yields CASSEMPGLAGGQLHTDTQYF.